This TCR beta chain was captured by sequencing in a study of shared clonotypes between healthy human individuals. Study-level points and caveats: Relative to clonotypes present in all four donors, those not shared had lower generation probabilities. The study generally estimated greater richness for naive than memory subsets.

TCRdb's copy holds only in-frame clones and misses some; the assay was immunoSEQ multiplex PCR. This sample yields approximately 2.3 million clones, of which more than 85% are seen a single time; 0.39% belongs to the top ten. Trimming removed 2 bases at V and 4 bases at J, with 14 bases between. Germline V gene data show CDR1 as SNHLY and CDR2 as FYNNEI. This CDR3 is built from 16 residues. Of note for this clone: The antigen remains undetermined.

Input material: naive CD4+ T cells from PBMCs. Subset of the sample: CD45RA+ positively selected. The receptor was derived from a man aged 18 to 30 in good health. Some clones in this sample may be carry-over from other donors' samples. The gene calls are TRBV2 and TRBJ2-2; D might be TRBD1 (5 bases). CDR3 in amino acids: CASSEWRPGSTGELFF. CDR3 bases: TGTGCCAGCAGTGAATGGCGGCCAGGGTCCACCGGGGAGCTGTTTTTT.